Sequencing of this T cell receptor beta chain was carried out in a study of T cells in Graves' hyperthyroidism and ophthalmopathy. Study-level results: The model identified upcoming ophthalmopathy a median approximately seven months ahead of onset.

Patients aged 18 to 65 had newly diagnosed hyperthyroidism that had lasted under 2 months. Patients were excluded for uncontrolled infection, other autoimmune disease, pregnancy or lactation. Every diagnosis used clinical symptoms, serum thyroxine and TRAb, thyroid ultrasound and orbital computed tomography. This clonotype was seen ten or more times. As yet, its antigen is unknown. TCR beta CDR3 regions were amplified from RNA. The primer set for the first-round RT-PCR of the TCR CDR3 was HTBI. TCRdb independently ran MiXCR on the multiplex PCR reads; one entry per CDR3 protein. This table holds hundreds of thousands of distinct CDR3 sequences, 16% found once. This receptor was obtained from a woman aged 18-29 years with Graves' hyperthyroidism. Sequenced sample: blood.

CDR3 nucleotides: TGTGCCAGCAGCCTGGCAGGGGGTGTCGGCACTGAAGCTTTCTTT. Amino acids: CASSLAGGVGTEAFF. The rearrangement links TRBV7-3 to TRBJ1-1; the match to TRBD1 covers 7 bases. Germline lookup yields CDR1 SGHTA and CDR2 FQGTGA. V was clipped by 5 bases and J by 4 bases; unmatched bases: 10. The CDR3 is 15 amino acids.